The next 22 T cell receptor beta chains were all read from a single sample in a study of graft-versus-host responses after intestinal transplantation. Profiled with immunoSEQ multiplex PCR; TCRdb holds only in-frame clones, not every one. Altogether about 86,000 clones are present, about 91% being singletons, with the ten largest covering more than 0.4%. For these TCRs, the target antigens are not known. Sequenced here: unstimulated CD8+ T cells sorted from spleen or lymph node cells, sampled before intestinal transplant. Receptors were obtained from a human donor who received an intestinal transplant.

This chain links TRBV19 with TRBJ2-2; unclear D gene. This CDR3 contains 16 residues. CDR1 is LNHDA and CDR2 is SQIVND in the germline V gene (reference sequence). The V gene lost 0 bases and the J gene lost 2 bases, with 10 bases spanning the gap. CDR3 loop: CASSIDSVQNTGELFF. The CDR3 DNA follows: TGTGCCAGTAGTATAGACAGCGTACAAAACACCGGGGAGCTGTTTTTT.

This sequence joins TRBV11-2 and TRBJ2-1; 7 bases agree with TRBD1. CDR1 and CDR2 (germline): SGHAT, FQNNGV. CDR3 size: 18 residues. Trimming cost V 5 bases and J 8 bases; bases outside gene matches: 21. In nucleotides, the CDR3 is TGTGCCAGCAGCAAAACCCCGTCTAGGGGGCGGAGTAGGGATGAGCAGTTCTTC. This encodes CASSKTPSRGRSRDEQFF.

V and J are TRBV5-1 and TRBJ2-1; 7 nucleotides align to TRBD2. With V trimmed by 5 bases and J by 6 bases, 14 bases remained unmatched. This CDR3 comprises 16 residues. Germline values: CDR1 SGHRS, CDR2 YFSETQ. The CDR3 sequence is CASRDNGRESGNEQFF. In nucleotides, the CDR3 is TGCGCCAGCAGGGACAACGGGCGGGAGTCTGGCAATGAGCAGTTCTTC.

The rearrangement links TRBV19 to TRBJ2-5; D possibly corresponds to TRBD1 (6 bases). Near its end, the DNA agrees better with TRBJ2-7, so the J call may be wrong. Germline V lookup: CDR1 LNHDA, CDR2 SQIVND (reference sequence). This CDR3 has 15 amino acids. CDR3 region: CASSPLKGGPYEQYF. DNA for the CDR3: TGTGCCAGTAGTCCCCTAAAAGGGGGTCCCTACGAGCAGTACTTC.

The CDR3 bases are TGTGCCAGCAGTTACAGGGAGCCTCGCGGCTACACCTTC. This encodes CASSYREPRGYTF. The chain carries TRBV6-5 and TRBJ1-2; unclear D gene. The CDR3 runs 13 residues. Germline loops: CDR1 MNHEY, CDR2 SVGAGI. V was shortened by 2 bases and J by 8 bases, with 12 bases between the two germline ends.

The chain carries TRBV27 and TRBJ1-5; no firm D call. Trimming removed 1 base from V and 1 base from J, with 5 bases in between. CDR3 length equals 14 residues. Germline CDR1 and CDR2: MNHEY and SMNVEV (reference sequence). CDR3 coding DNA: TGTGCCAGCAGTTTATTCCAGAGCAATCAGCCCCAGCATTTT. Encoded protein: CASSLFQSNQPQHF.

This rearrangement joins TRBV12-5 to TRBJ1-2; D remains unclear. This CDR3 spans 15 amino acids. The ends were cut back, 6 bases at V and 7 bases at J, with 21 bases in the middle. Germline V CDR1 and CDR2: LGHNT, FRNRAP. This CDR3 reads CASGSPGSGLSGYTF. In nucleotides, the CDR3 is TGTGCTAGTGGCTCACCAGGATCAGGCCTCAGTGGCTACACCTTC.

The chain combines TRBV4-1 with TRBJ2-1; TRBD1 matches 7 bases. Germline assignment: CDR1 MGHRA and CDR2 YSYEKL. Trimming at V came to 4 bases and at J to 3 bases, leaving 6 bases not matched to a gene. CDR3 size: 15 residues. CDR3 region: CASSPRGGVYNEQFF. The DNA for the CDR3 is TGCGCCAGCAGCCCCCGAGGGGGCGTCTACAATGAGCAGTTCTTC.

The V call is TRBV6-5, the J call TRBJ2-1, with 9 positions matching TRBD1. The CDR3 loop spans 16 amino acids. CDR1 and CDR2 (germline): MNHEY, SVGAGI. V trimming: 0 bases; J trimming: 8 bases; junction bases outside the gene matches: 8. Here the CDR3 reads CASSYSGHRGHYEQFF. For the CDR3, the DNA is TGTGCCAGCAGTTACTCGGGGCACAGGGGGCATTATGAGCAGTTCTTC.

V and J are TRBV5-6 and TRBJ2-7, with a tentative D call TRBD1 (6 bases). V lost 4 bases and J lost 0, with 14 bases in between. CDR3 length equals 15 residues. Germline-derived CDR1 and CDR2 are SGHDT and YYEEEE. The CDR3 spells CASSPALTGSYEQYF. DNA for the CDR3: TGTGCCAGCAGCCCGGCCCTGACAGGCTCCTACGAGCAGTACTTC.

CDR3 nucleotide sequence: TGTGCCAGTAGTTCCATAGCGGACGAGAGAAGCATTCAGTACTTC. It translates to CASSSIADERSIQYF. The chain has TRBV19 and TRBJ2-4, with a possible D match to TRBD2 (6 bases). This CDR3 region has 15 residues. Germline V CDR1 and CDR2: LNHDA, SQIVND (reference sequence). V dropped 5 bases and J dropped 9 bases, with 20 bases sitting between them. Full variable domain (rest looked up from reference TRBV19 and TRBJ2-4): DGGITQSPKYLFRKEGQNVTLSCEQNLNHDAMYWYRQDPGQGLRLIYYSQIVNDFQKGDIAEGYSVSREKKESFPLTVTSAQKNPTAFYLCASSSIADERSIQYFGAGTRLSVL.

This clone was picked up one time. This chain links TRBV7-2 with TRBJ1-1, with D uncertain. Germline lookup yields CDR1 SGHTA and CDR2 FQGNSA. The CDR3 is 12 residues long. The V gene lost 5 bases and the J gene lost 4 bases, with 8 bases spanning the gap. In DNA form, the CDR3 reads TGTGCCAGCAGCCCCGGACTCACTGAAGCTTTCTTT. Encoded protein: CASSPGLTEAFF.

V usage is TRBV4-3 and J usage is TRBJ1-2, with TRBD1 matching over 8 bases. The CDR3 is made up of 17 amino acids. J was trimmed by 6 bases and V by 1 base; bases with no gene match: 13. Germline loops: CDR1 LGHNA, CDR2 YSLEER. This CDR3 reads CASSQVLGRTGFHGYTF. CDR3 bases: TGCGCCAGCAGCCAAGTTCTTGGGAGGACAGGGTTTCATGGCTACACCTTC.

The chain is built from TRBV12-5 and TRBJ2-2, with a possible D match to TRBD1 (6 bases). With 7 bases removed from V and 6 bases from J, the gap between germline ends came to 33 bases. Per the germline V gene, CDR1 is LGHNT and CDR2 is FRNRAP. The CDR3 is 20 residues long. The DNA for the CDR3 is TGTGCTAGTGAGAAGAACAGGGACCCGGTTAGTTGGCCGAAGGCCGGGGAGCTGTTTTTT. Protein product: CASEKNRDPVSWPKAGELFF.

The rearrangement joins TRBV28 to TRBJ2-3, with 7 bases identical to TRBD2. This CDR3 is 17 amino acids long. Trimming at V came to 4 bases and at J to 3 bases, leaving 13 bases not matched to a gene. Per germline, CDR1 MDHEN and CDR2 SYDVKM. In nucleotides, the CDR3 is TGTGCCAGCAGTTGGGGACTATCAGTTCGTTCAACAGATACGCAGTATTTT. As protein: CASSWGLSVRSTDTQYF.

V gene TRBV19 combines with J gene TRBJ1-1; maybe TRBD1 (6 bases). The length of the CDR3 is 14 residues. V lost 3 bases, J lost 4 bases, and 12 bases lay in between. Germline assignment: CDR1 LNHDA and CDR2 SQIVND (reference sequence). CDR3 region: CASSMGGLGTEAFF. In DNA form, the CDR3 reads TGTGCCAGTAGTATGGGGGGGCTCGGCACTGAAGCTTTCTTT.

This chain connects TRBV19 to TRBJ2-3, with TRBD1 as a possible D gene (5 bases). V lost 1 base to trimming and J lost 3 bases, with 11 bases between them. The CDR3 length is 15 residues. CDR1 and CDR2 from the germline V gene are LNHDA and SQIVND (reference sequence). The CDR3 reads CASSIGAGKTDTQYF. In DNA form, the CDR3 reads TGTGCCAGTAGTATAGGCGCAGGGAAAACAGATACGCAGTATTTT.

This rearrangement joins TRBV19 to TRBJ2-5, with TRBD2 matching 12 bases. J lost 4 bases, V lost 5 bases, and 8 bases had no gene match. Germline CDR1 reads LNHDA; CDR2 reads SQIVND (reference sequence). This CDR3 spans 16 amino acids. In DNA form, the CDR3 reads TGTGCCAGTAGTCCGCAACTAGCGGGGGGAGGAGAGACCCAGTACTTC. Its translation: CASSPQLAGGGETQYF. Full variable domain (remainder filled in from reference TRBV19 and TRBJ2-5): DGGITQSPKYLFRKEGQNVTLSCEQNLNHDAMYWYRQDPGQGLRLIYYSQIVNDFQKGDIAEGYSVSREKKESFPLTVTSAQKNPTAFYLCASSPQLAGGGETQYFGPGTRLLVL.

The sample holds one count of this clone. The V call is TRBV7-9, the J call TRBJ1-2, with D possibly TRBD1 on 6 matching bases. The germline V gene has CDR1 SEHNR and CDR2 FQNEAQ (reference sequence). The CDR3 runs to 13 residues. Trimming stripped 5 bases from V and 3 bases from J, with 10 bases between. The CDR3 loop reads CASSTPGDYGYTF. CDR3 bases: TGTGCCAGCAGCACACCAGGGGACTATGGCTACACCTTC. The full variable domain, in which reference TRBV7-9 and TRBJ1-2 provide the parts outside the CDR3, is DTGVSQNPRHKITKRGQNVTFRCDPISEHNRLYWYRQTLGQGPEFLTYFQNEAQLEKSRLLSDRFSAERPKGSFSTLEIQRTEQGDSAMYLCASSTPGDYGYTFGSGTRLTVV.

This clone has only one observation. The J gene is TRBJ1-1, the V gene TRBV10-1, with D tentatively TRBD1 (6 bases). Germline V lookup: CDR1 WNHNN, CDR2 SYGVQD (reference sequence). V gave up 5 bases and J gave up 2 bases, with 15 bases separating them. The CDR3 sequence is 15 residues long. CDR3 sequence: CASSPGTYGNTEAFF. CDR3 in DNA: TGCGCCAGCAGTCCAGGGACATATGGCAACACTGAAGCTTTCTTT.

The chain employs TRBV4-1 and TRBJ1-1; D not certain. This CDR3 has 17 residues. Trimming took off 1 base at V and 1 base at J, with 16 bases between the two ends. Per the germline V gene, CDR1 is MGHRA and CDR2 is YSYEKL. CDR3 nucleotides: TGCGCCAGCAGCCAAGTTCGCGGTACCAGTCAGAACACTGAAGCTTTCTTT. Its protein product is CASSQVRGTSQNTEAFF.

The genes are TRBV19 and TRBJ1-2; 8 nucleotides align to TRBD1. This CDR3 is 13 amino acids long. V was pared by 7 bases and J by 6 bases, with 7 bases of the junction left unmatched. From germline, CDR1 is LNHDA and CDR2 SQIVND (reference sequence). CDR3 in DNA: TGTGCCAGTACTCCAGGGGGCGCAGATGGCTACACCTTC. This sequence encodes CASTPGGADGYTF.